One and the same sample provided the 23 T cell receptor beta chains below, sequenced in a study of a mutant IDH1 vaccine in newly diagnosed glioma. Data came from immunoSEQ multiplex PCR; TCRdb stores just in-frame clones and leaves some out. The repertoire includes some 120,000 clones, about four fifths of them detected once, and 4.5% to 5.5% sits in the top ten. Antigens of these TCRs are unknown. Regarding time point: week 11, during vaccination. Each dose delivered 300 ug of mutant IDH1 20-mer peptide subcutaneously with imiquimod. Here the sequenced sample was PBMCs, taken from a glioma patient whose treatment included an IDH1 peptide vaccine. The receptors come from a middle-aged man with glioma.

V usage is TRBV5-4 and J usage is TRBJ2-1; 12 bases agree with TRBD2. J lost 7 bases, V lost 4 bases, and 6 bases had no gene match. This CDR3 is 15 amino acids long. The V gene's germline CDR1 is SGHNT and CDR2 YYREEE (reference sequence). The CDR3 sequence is CASSKLAGGGNEQFF. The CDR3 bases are TGTGCCAGCAGCAAACTAGCGGGGGGTGGTAATGAGCAGTTCTTC. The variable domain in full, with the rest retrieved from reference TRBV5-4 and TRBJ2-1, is ETGVTQSPTHLIKTRGQQVTLRCSSQSGHNTVSWYQQALGQGPQFIFQYYREEENGRGNFPPRFSGLQFPNYSSELNVNALELDDSALYLCASSKLAGGGNEQFFGPGTRLTVL.

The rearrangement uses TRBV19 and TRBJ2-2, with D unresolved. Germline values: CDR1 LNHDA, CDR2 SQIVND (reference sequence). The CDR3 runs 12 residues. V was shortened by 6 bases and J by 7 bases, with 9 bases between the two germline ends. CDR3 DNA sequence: TGTGCCAGTAGCCCGACTCGCGGGGAGCTGTTTTTT. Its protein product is CASSPTRGELFF.

The CDR3: CASSNLEGAHNEQFF. The CDR3 nucleotides read TGTGCCAGCTCTAACTTGGAGGGAGCACACAATGAGCAGTTCTTC. This chain connects TRBV18 to TRBJ2-1; possibly TRBD2 for D (6 bases). The germline V gene has CDR1 KGHSH and CDR2 LQKENI. The length of the CDR3 is 15 residues. Trimming removed 6 bases from V and 5 bases from J, with 17 bases in between.

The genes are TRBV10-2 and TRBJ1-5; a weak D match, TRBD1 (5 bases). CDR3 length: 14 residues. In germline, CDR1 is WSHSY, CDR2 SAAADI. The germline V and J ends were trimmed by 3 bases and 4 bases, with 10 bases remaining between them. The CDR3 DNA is TGCGCCAGCAGTGACAGGGCTGGGAATCAGCCCCAGCATTTT. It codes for CASSDRAGNQPQHF.

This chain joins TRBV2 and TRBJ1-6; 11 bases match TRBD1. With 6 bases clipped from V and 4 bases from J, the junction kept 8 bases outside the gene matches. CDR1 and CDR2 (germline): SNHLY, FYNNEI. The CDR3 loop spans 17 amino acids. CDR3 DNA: TGTGCCAGCAGAGGATGGGACAGGGGGTCGTATAATTCACCCCTCCACTTT. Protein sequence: CASRGWDRGSYNSPLHF. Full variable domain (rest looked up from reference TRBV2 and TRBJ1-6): EPEVTQTPSHQVTQMGQEVILRCVPISNHLYFYWYRQILGQKVEFLVSFYNNEISEKSEIFDDQFSVERPDGSNFTLKIRSTKLEDSAMYFCASRGWDRGSYNSPLHFGNGTRLTVT.

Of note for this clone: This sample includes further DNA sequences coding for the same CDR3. CDR3 region: CSVGDRFQETQYF. The CDR3 DNA follows: TGCAGCGTTGGGGACCGCTTCCAAGAGACCCAGTACTTC. The chain recombines TRBV29-1 with TRBJ2-5; D could derive from TRBD1 or TRBD2 (5 bases each). The V gene's germline CDR1 is SQVTM and CDR2 ANQGSEA. V was trimmed by 4 bases and J by 1 base, leaving 10 bases between them. The CDR3 has 13 amino acids.

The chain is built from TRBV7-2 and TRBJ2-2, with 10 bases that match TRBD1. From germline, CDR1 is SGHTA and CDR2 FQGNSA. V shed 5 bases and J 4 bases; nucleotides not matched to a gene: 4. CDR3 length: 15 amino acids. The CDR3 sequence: CASSLDRGRTGELFF. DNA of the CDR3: TGTGCCAGCAGCCTAGACAGGGGGCGCACCGGGGAGCTGTTTTTT.

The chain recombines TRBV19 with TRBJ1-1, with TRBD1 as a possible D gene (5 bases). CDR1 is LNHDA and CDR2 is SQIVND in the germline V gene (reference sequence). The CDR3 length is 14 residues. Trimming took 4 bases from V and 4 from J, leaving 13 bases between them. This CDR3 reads CASSTDSKSTEAFF. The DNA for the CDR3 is TGTGCCAGTAGTACCGACAGTAAGAGCACTGAAGCTTTCTTT. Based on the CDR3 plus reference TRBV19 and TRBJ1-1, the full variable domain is DGGITQSPKYLFRKEGQNVTLSCEQNLNHDAMYWYRQDPGQGLRLIYYSQIVNDFQKGDIAEGYSVSREKKESFPLTVTSAQKNPTAFYLCASSTDSKSTEAFFGQGTRLTVV.

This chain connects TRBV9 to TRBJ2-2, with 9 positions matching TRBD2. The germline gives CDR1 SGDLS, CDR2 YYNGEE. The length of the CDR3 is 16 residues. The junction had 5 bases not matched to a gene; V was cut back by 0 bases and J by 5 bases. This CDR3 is CASSVGLAAITGELFF. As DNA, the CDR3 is TGTGCCAGCAGCGTAGGACTAGCGGCTATTACCGGGGAGCTGTTTTTT.

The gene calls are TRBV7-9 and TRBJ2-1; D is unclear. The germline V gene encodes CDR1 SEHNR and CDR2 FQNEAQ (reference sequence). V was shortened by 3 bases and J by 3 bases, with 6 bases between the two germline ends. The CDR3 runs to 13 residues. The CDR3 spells CASSFFSYNEQFF. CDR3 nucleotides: TGTGCCAGCAGCTTTTTCAGCTACAATGAGCAGTTCTTC.

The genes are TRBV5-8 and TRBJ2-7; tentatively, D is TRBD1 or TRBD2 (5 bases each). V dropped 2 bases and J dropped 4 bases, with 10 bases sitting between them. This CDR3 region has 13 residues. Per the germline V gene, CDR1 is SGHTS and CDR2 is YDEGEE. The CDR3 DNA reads TGTGCCAGCAGCTTCGGGGACGGGTACGAGCAGTACTTC. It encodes CASSFGDGYEQYF.

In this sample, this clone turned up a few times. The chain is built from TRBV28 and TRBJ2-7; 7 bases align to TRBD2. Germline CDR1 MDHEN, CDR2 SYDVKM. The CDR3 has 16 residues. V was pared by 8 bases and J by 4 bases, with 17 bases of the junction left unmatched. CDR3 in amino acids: CASPNRYGRMRYEQYF. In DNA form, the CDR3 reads TGTGCCAGCCCTAACCGGTACGGGAGGATGAGATACGAGCAGTACTTC.

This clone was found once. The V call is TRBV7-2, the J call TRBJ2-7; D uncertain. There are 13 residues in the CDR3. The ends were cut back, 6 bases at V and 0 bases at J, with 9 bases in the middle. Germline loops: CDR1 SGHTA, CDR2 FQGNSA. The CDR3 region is CASSGKNSYEQYF. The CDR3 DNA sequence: TGTGCCAGCAGTGGGAAGAACTCCTACGAGCAGTACTTC.

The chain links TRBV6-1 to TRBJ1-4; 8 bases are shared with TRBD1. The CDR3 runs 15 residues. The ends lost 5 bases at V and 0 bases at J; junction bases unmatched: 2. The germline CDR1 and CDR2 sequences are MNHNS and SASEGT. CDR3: CASSLQGATNEKLFF. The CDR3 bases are TGTGCCAGCAGTCTACAGGGGGCAACTAATGAAAAACTGTTTTTT.

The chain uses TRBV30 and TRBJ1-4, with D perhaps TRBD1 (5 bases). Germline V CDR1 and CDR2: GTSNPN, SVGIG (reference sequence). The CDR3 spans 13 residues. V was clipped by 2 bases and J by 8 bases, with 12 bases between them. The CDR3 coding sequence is TGTGCCTGGAGTATCATCGAGGGGGAAAAACTGTTTTTT. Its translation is CAWSIIEGEKLFF.

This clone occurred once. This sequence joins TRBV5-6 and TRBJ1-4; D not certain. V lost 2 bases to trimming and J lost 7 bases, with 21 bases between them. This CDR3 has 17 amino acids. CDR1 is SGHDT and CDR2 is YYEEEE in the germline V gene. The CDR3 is CASSLLGGGSRREKLFF. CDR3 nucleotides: TGTGCCAGCAGCTTATTAGGTGGTGGGAGCCGGCGTGAAAAACTGTTTTTT.

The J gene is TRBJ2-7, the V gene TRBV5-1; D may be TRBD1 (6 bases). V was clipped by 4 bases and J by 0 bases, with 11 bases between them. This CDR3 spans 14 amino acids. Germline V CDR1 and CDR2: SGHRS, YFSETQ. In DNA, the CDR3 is TGCGCCAGCAGCCCCGGGACAACCTCCTACGAGCAGTACTTC. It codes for CASSPGTTSYEQYF.

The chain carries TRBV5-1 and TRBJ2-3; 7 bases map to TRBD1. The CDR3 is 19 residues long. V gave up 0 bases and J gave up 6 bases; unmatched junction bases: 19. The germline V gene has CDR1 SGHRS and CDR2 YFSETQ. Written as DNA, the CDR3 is TGCGCCAGCAGCTTGGCGGCAGGGGGTCGTCCCGTGGGGATGGATACGCAGTATTTT. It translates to CASSLAAGGRPVGMDTQYF.

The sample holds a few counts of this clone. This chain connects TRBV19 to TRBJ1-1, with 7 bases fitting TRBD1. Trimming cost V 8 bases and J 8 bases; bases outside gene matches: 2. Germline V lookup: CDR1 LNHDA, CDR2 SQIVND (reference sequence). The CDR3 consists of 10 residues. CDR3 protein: CASGTVEAFF. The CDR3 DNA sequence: TGTGCCAGTGGGACAGTCGAAGCTTTCTTT.

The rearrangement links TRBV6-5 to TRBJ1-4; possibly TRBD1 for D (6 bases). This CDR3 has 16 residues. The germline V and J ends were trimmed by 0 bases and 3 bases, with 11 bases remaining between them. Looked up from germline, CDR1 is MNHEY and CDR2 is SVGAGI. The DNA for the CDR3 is TGTGCCAGCAGTTACTCGTCGGCAGGGGCTAATGAAAAACTGTTTTTT. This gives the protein CASSYSSAGANEKLFF.

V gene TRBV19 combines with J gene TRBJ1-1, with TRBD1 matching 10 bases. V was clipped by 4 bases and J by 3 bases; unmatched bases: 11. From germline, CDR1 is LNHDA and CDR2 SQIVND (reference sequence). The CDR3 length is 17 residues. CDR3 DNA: TGTGCCAGTAGTAAAAACCGGGACAGGGGTGTGGACACTGAAGCTTTCTTT. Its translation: CASSKNRDRGVDTEAFF.

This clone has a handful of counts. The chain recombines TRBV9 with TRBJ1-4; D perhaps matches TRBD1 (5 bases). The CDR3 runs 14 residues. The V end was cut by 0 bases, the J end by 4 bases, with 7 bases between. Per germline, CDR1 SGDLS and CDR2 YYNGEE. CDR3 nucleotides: TGTGCCAGCAGCGTAGGACAGATTAATGAAAAACTGTTTTTT. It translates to CASSVGQINEKLFF.

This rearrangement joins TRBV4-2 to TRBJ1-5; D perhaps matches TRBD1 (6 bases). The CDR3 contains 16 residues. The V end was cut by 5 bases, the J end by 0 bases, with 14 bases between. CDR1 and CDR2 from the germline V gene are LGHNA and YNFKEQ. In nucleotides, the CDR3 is TGTGCCAGCAGCGGGCAGGGGACTTATAGCAATCAGCCCCAGCATTTT. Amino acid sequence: CASSGQGTYSNQPQHF.